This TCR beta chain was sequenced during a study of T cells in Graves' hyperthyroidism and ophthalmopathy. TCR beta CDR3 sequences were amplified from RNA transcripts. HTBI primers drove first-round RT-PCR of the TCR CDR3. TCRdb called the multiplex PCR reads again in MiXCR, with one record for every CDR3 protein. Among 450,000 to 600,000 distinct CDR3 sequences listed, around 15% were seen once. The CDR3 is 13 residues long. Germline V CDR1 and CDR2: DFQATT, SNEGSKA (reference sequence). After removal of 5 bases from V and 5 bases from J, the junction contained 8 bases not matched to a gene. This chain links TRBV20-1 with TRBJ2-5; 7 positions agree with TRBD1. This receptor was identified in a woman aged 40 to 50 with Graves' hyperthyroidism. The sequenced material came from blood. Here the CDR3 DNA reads TGCAGTGCTCATGACAGGGTAGGGGAGACCCAGTACTTC. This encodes CSAHDRVGETQYF.